This TCR beta chain was sequenced during a study of shared clonotypes between healthy human individuals (dated by TCRdb to about 2020). Turning to the overall study: Two women and a few men aged 18 to 49 years were included in the cohort. For each donor, CD4 naive and CD4 memory were each given three plates, CD8 naive was given two plates, and CD8 memory was given one plate. Leukapheresis yielded between about 0.94 and 8.9 billion PBMCs per donor. Libraries were prepared and TCR repertoires were sequenced by different laboratories using diverse techniques, in order to increase sequencing depth and limit assay-specific biases. To estimate repertoire size and how much clonotypes are shared between individuals, the study performed deep sequencing of blood TCR repertoires from about 5 healthy adults. Study-wide conclusions, independent of this receptor: Because the study included a small number of donors, the genetic and exposure-history diversity represented was limited. Sampling was restricted to blood, and TCR repertoires in tissue are likely to differ from TCR repertoires in blood. Naive subsets generally had larger estimated clonotype richness than memory subsets did. Pairwise subsampling indicated that sequencing depth was expected to affect the degree of clonotype sharing among donors. Rarefaction of sorted-subset datasets indicated incomplete sequencing despite the large sequencing depth. Higher generation probabilities were observed for clonotypes shared by all four sorted-subset donors than for non-shared clonotypes. Sharing across several donors was observed for approximately 5% of naive CD4, 3% to 3.5% of naive CD8, roughly 2.4% of memory CD4, and over 0.3% of memory CD8 clonotypes.

Using the deep immunoSEQ assay, multiplex PCR amplified TCR CDR3 regions from genomic DNA. Extracted genomic DNA from each cell subset was distributed evenly across all wells of several immunoSEQ 96-well plates, and each plate was treated as a replicate. For sorted subsets, 150 to 250 ng of genomic DNA, equivalent to roughly 33,000 T cell genomes, went into each replicate PCR. Purified libraries were quantified with a Qubit 3.0 fluorometer, sized on a Bioanalyzer 2100, and re-quantified with the KAPA Library Quantification kit. Every immunoSEQ 96-well plate was sequenced on a separate single-read 150-cycle Illumina NextSeq 550 flow cell. Turning to the authors' computational methods: The immunoSEQ output contained only junctional sequences without quality scores, so filtering could not match that applied to full-length reads. Sequences were annotated with PyIR, a Python wrapper for IgBLAST v1.9, and V/J genes and CDR3 were assigned using IMGT germline references. Reads with weak V/J assignments (E-value above 1e-6), missing CDR3, stop codons, out-of-frame junctions, or ambiguous translated residues were removed. V3J clonotypes were defined by identical inferred V gene, J gene, and CDR3 amino acid sequence. The percentage overlap between two repertoires was calculated by dividing the number of shared unique clonotypes by the size of the smaller repertoire. Repertoire richness was assessed with RTK rarefaction, the Chao1 estimator, and Recon v2.1 estimates of unobserved clonotypes. For all TCRbeta clonotypes obtained by the gDNA method from a few donors, generation probabilities were computed with OLGA. What TCRdb holds here is the immuneACCESS table cut down to in-frame rearrangements. Part of the clones is not present; checked against another copy, under half of the missing clones reflect an unresolved V gene, and the others are unexplained. V, J and clone size reflect that table, while D and trimming were determined from the DNA. The table for this sample lists about 2.4 million clones; roughly 93% of them were counted only once. The ten largest clones capture 0.36% of the sample.

A note on this clone: Its antigen is still unknown. Per-base qualities were not stored, and no clone one base away is much larger. Other DNA variants within this sample encode the same CDR3.

Healthy HIV-negative adults with no recently reported acute infections or vaccinations were included as donors. Only Caucasian adults living in Nashville, Tennessee, USA were represented among the donors. CD4+ T cells were enriched by magnetic negative selection, after which naive cells were positively selected on CD45RA and the negative fraction was taken as the memory subset. Blood was collected by leukapheresis, and PBMCs were isolated by Ficoll-Histopaque density gradient centrifugation and then cryopreserved in liquid nitrogen vapor phase. Analytical flow cytometry was used to check the purity and quantity of each magnetically sorted T cell population. From each sorted fraction, genomic DNA was isolated and quantified by UV absorbance on a Nanodrop 2000c. The specimen was naive CD4+ T cells from PBMCs. The intended sense of this specimen's cell subset or site label: CD45RA+ positively selected. This sequence was found in a man aged 18 to 29 in good health. Some clones in this sample may be carry-over from other donors' samples.

The CDR3 region has the sequence CASSLSSKETQYF. The nucleotide sequence is given as TGCGCCAGCAGCTTGTCGTCGAAAGAGACCCAGTACTTC. This chain joins TRBV5-1 to TRBJ2-5, with no reliable assignment of the D segment. At the junction V is shortened by 1 base and J by 3 bases, with 7 bases in between. According to the germline V gene, CDR1 reads SGHRS and CDR2 reads YFSETQ. The cysteine opens and the phenylalanine closes a CDR3 of 13 amino acids. Just the 39-base CDR3 DNA is kept, in frame starting at base 1.